This T cell receptor beta chain was sequenced for a study of CD4 T cells in relation to SARS-CoV-2 and coronaviruses. Overall study results and limits: About 65% of donors had memory CD4+ clonotypes crossrecognizing SARS-CoV-2 and common cold coronavirus spike.

Of note for this clone: Its antigen is undetermined.

The unexposed donors gave CD4+ T cells in about 2011-2019, prior to COVID-19. The cells were cultured for approximately ten days before CD4+ T cells were isolated. Cells permitting, SARS-CoV-2 S/N and four cold-coronavirus spikes were tested on unexposed-donor CD4+ T cells. Cultures held under 2.5 million PBMCs per well with approximately 10 IU/ml IL-2. The CDR3 contains 17 residues. Profiling relied on immunoSEQ multiplex PCR, and the TCRdb table lists in-frame clones only, not all of them. Found here are around 16,000 clones, about 78% of them singletons; the top ten hold roughly a sixth. The sequence derives from a human donor in good health. Material: CD4+ T cells from PBMCs, cultured in vitro. J is TRBJ2-3 and V is TRBV1; the table's D call of TRBD1 was not tested on the DNA. TRBV1 is listed as a pseudogene. CDR3 coding DNA: TGCGCCAGCAGCCAAAGGAGGGGACAGAGTAGCACAGATACGCAGTATTTT. It encodes CASSQRRGQSSTDTQYF.